The TCR beta chain under discussion was sequenced for a study of T cells after yellow fever vaccination. This clonotype was counted a few times. As yet, its antigen is unknown. MiXCR was run by TCRdb on the 5' RACE reads, yielding one entry per CDR3 protein. The sample records a few hundred thousand distinct CDR3 sequences, approximately 9% being singletons. Study conclusions and caveats: Peak timing came faster in the weaker secondary response, day 5 versus 15.

This specimen consisted of PBMCs, obtained on the day of the first yellow fever vaccination. This TCR was sampled from a man aged 18 to 35 who received the YFV17D yellow fever vaccine.

The CDR3 DNA reads as TGTGCCAGCAGCTTCAAGGGACTAGCGGGGGAAGAGACCCAGTACTTC. Protein product: CASSFKGLAGEETQYF. The rearrangement links TRBV5-4 to TRBJ2-5; 14 bases agree with TRBD2. Germline V gene data show CDR1 as SGHNT and CDR2 as YYREEE (reference sequence). This CDR3 has 16 amino acids. V shed 2 bases, J shed 3 bases, and the junction held 3 bases outside the gene matches.